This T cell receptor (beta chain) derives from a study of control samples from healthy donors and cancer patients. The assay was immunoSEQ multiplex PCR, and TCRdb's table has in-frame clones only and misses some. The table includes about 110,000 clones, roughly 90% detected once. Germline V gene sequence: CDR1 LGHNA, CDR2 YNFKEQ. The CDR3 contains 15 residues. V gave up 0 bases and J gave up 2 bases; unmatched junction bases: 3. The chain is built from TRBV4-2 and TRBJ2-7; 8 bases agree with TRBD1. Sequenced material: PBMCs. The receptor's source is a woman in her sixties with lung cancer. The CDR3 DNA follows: TGTGCCAGCAGCCAAGATTCGACAGGGGCCTACGAGCAGTACTTC. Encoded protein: CASSQDSTGAYEQYF.